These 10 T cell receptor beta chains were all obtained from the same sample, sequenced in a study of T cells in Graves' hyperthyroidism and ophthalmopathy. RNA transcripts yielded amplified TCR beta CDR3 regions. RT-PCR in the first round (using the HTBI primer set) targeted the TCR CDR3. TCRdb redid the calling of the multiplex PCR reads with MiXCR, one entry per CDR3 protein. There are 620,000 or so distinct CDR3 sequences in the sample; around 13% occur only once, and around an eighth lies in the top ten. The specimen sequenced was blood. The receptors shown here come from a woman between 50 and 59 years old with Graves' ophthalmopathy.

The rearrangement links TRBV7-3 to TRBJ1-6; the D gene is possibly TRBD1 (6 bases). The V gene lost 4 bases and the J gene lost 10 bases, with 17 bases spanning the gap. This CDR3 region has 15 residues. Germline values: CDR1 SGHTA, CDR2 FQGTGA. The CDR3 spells CASSSGKIQGSPLHF. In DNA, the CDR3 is TGTGCCAGCAGCTCCGGGAAAATCCAGGGGTCACCCCTCCACTTT.

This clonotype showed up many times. CDR3 bases: TGTGCCAGCAGTTCTCCAAGACTAGCGGACTCCTACAATGAGCAGTTCTTC. Translating it yields CASSSPRLADSYNEQFF. The chain joins TRBV27 to TRBJ2-1; TRBD2 aligns across 9 bases. The length of the CDR3 is 17 residues. Germline CDR1 MNHEY, CDR2 SMNVEV (reference sequence). V dropped 4 bases and J dropped 0; count of bases not matched to a gene: 7.

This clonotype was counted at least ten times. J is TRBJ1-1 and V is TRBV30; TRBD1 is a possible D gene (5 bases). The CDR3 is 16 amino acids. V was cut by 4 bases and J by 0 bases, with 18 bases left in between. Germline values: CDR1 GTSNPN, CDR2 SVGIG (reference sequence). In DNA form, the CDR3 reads TGTGCCTGGACCGGGGGATATGTTGAGTTGAACACTGAAGCTTTCTTT. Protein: CAWTGGYVELNTEAFF.

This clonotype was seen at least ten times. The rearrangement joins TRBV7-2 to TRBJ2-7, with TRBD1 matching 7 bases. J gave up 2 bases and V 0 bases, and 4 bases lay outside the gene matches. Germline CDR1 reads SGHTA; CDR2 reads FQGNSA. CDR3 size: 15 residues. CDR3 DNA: TGTGCCAGCAGCTTAGCGGGGACAGCCACCTACGAGCAGTACTTC. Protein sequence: CASSLAGTATYEQYF.

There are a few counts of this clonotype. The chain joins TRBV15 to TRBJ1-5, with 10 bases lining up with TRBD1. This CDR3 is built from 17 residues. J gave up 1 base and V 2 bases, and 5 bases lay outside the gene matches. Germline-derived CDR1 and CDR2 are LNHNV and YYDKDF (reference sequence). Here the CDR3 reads CATSRKPGQGSNQPQHF. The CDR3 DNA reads TGTGCCACCAGCAGAAAACCGGGACAGGGGAGCAATCAGCCCCAGCATTTT.

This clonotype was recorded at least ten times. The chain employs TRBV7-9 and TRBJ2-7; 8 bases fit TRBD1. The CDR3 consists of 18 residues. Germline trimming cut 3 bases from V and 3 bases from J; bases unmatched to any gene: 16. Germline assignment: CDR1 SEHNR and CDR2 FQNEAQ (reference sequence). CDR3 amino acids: CASSFPHLGRGLVYEQYF. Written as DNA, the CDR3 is TGTGCCAGCAGCTTCCCACATCTCGGCAGGGGGCTCGTCTACGAGCAGTACTTC.

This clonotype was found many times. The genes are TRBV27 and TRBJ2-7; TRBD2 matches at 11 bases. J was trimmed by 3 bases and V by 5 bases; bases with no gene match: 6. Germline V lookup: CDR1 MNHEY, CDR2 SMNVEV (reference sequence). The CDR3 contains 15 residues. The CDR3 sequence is CASSRSTSGNYEQYF. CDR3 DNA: TGTGCCAGCAGTCGGTCGACTAGCGGGAACTACGAGCAGTACTTC.

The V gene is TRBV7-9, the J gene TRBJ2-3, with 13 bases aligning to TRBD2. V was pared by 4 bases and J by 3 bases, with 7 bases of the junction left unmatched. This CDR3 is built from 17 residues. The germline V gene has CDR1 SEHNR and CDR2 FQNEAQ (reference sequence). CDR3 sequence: CASSSEGLAGVTDTQYF. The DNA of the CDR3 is TGTGCCAGCAGCTCCGAAGGACTAGCGGGAGTAACAGATACGCAGTATTTT.

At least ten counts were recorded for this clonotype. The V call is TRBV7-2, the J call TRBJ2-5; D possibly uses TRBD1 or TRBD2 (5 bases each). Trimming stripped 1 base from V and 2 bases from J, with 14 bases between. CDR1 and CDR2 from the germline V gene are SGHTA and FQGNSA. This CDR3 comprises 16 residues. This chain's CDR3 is CASSLVQGPKQETQYF. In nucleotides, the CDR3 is TGTGCCAGCAGCTTAGTTCAGGGACCGAAACAAGAGACCCAGTACTTC.

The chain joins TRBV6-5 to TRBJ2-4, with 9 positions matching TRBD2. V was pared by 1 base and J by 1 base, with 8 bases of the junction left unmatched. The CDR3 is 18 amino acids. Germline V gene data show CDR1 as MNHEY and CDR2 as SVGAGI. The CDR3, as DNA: TGTGCCAGCAGTTACTTCGCGGGAGGGGGGTCGGCCAAAAACATTCAGTACTTC. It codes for CASSYFAGGGSAKNIQYF.